A selection of T cell receptor beta chains follows, all from one sample in a study of shared clonotypes between healthy human individuals. Method: immunoSEQ multiplex PCR; TCRdb's copy keeps in-frame clones and lacks some. This sample has about 380,000 clones, with about 96% found just once. Sequencing was carried out using memory CD8+ T cells sorted from blood. These receptors were collected from a man aged 25-45 years in good health. CDR3s include the opening cysteine and the closing phenylalanine or tryptophan. Each record gives: V gene, D gene, clone size, J gene, CDR3 DNA, CDR3 protein. A D gene is named only where the DNA matches it firmly. Some rows have no size entry. The others give once, few or many, or a class for an expanded clone.

v_call: TRBV5-6; d_call: NA; clone_size: NA; j_call: TRBJ2-2; cdr3_nt: TGTGCCAGCAGCCTTTACGGCGGGGAGCTGTTTTTT; cdr3_aa: CASSLYGGELFF
v_call: TRBV9; d_call: NA; clone_size: once; j_call: TRBJ2-7; cdr3_nt: TGTGCCAGCAGCGCCCTTACAGAAATCCACGAGCAGTACTTC; cdr3_aa: CASSALTEIHEQYF
v_call: TRBV13; d_call: NA; clone_size: NA; j_call: TRBJ2-1; cdr3_nt: TGTGCCAGCAGCTTCGCCTACTGGAACTCCTACAATGAGCAGTTCTTC; cdr3_aa: CASSFAYWNSYNEQFF
v_call: TRBV5-6; d_call: NA; clone_size: NA; j_call: TRBJ2-5; cdr3_nt: TGTGCCAGCAGCTTGGGTCGGGAGAAGACCCAGTACTTC; cdr3_aa: CASSLGREKTQYF
v_call: TRBV7-6; d_call: TRBD1; clone_size: NA; j_call: TRBJ1-1; cdr3_nt: TGTGCCAGCAGCGCGGGACAGGCTCTCAATCATAAAGCTTTCTTT; cdr3_aa: CASSAGQALNHKAFF
v_call: TRBV5-1; d_call: TRBD1; clone_size: NA; j_call: TRBJ2-7; cdr3_nt: TGCGCCAGCAGCTTGCAGGGGGCCTACGAGCAGTACTTC; cdr3_aa: CASSLQGAYEQYF
v_call: TRBV5-6; d_call: TRBD2; clone_size: NA; j_call: TRBJ2-1; cdr3_nt: TGTGCCAGCAGCTCCGGGACTAGCGGCAACAATGAGCAGTTCTTC; cdr3_aa: CASSSGTSGNNEQFF
v_call: TRBV27; d_call: TRBD2; clone_size: NA; j_call: TRBJ2-3; cdr3_nt: TGTGCCAGCAGTCCTTTTACGACTAGCAGAAGCACAGATACGCAGTATTTT; cdr3_aa: CASSPFTTSRSTDTQYF
v_call: TRBV7-3; d_call: NA; clone_size: NA; j_call: TRBJ2-3; cdr3_nt: TGTGCCAGCAGCTTAAAAGGTGGGACAGATACGCAGTATTTT; cdr3_aa: CASSLKGGTDTQYF
v_call: TRBV7-3; d_call: NA; clone_size: NA; j_call: TRBJ1-2; cdr3_nt: TGTGCCAGCAGCTTAAATGGGGGGAGTAACTATGGCTACACCTTC; cdr3_aa: CASSLNGGSNYGYTF
v_call: TRBV4-2; d_call: NA; clone_size: NA; j_call: TRBJ2-1; cdr3_nt: TGTGCCAGCAGCCAAGAGGGCAGGGGCGCCTACAATGAGCAGTTCTTC; cdr3_aa: CASSQEGRGAYNEQFF
v_call: TRBV27; d_call: TRBD1; clone_size: NA; j_call: TRBJ2-7; cdr3_nt: TGTGCCAGCAGTTGGCGGGACAGGGGGGGGTACGAGCAGTACTTC; cdr3_aa: CASSWRDRGGYEQYF
v_call: TRBV30; d_call: NA; clone_size: NA; j_call: TRBJ2-7; cdr3_nt: TGTGCCTGGAGTACGGGATCCTACGAGCAGTACTTC; cdr3_aa: CAWSTGSYEQYF
v_call: TRBV18; d_call: NA; clone_size: NA; j_call: TRBJ2-3; cdr3_nt: TGTGCCAGCTCACTGGGACGGAGCACAGATACGCAGTATTTT; cdr3_aa: CASSLGRSTDTQYF
v_call: TRBV7-9; d_call: TRBD1; clone_size: NA; j_call: TRBJ2-7; cdr3_nt: TGTGCCAGCAGCTTTGGCCAGGGGGCCGACGAGCAGTACTTC; cdr3_aa: CASSFGQGADEQYF
v_call: TRBV7-9; d_call: NA; clone_size: few; j_call: TRBJ1-1; cdr3_nt: TGTGCCAGCAGCTTAGACATGAACACTGAAGCTTTCTTT; cdr3_aa: CASSLDMNTEAFF
v_call: TRBV10-3; d_call: TRBD1; clone_size: NA; j_call: TRBJ2-3; cdr3_nt: TGTGCCGTCGGGCGGCAGGGGGCATTTGGAGATACGCAGTATTTT; cdr3_aa: CAVGRQGAFGDTQYF
v_call: TRBV28; d_call: NA; clone_size: NA; j_call: TRBJ2-2; cdr3_nt: TGTGCCAGCGGCCTTGTCGGAGGCGGCGGGGAGCTGTTTTTT; cdr3_aa: CASGLVGGGGELFF
v_call: TRBV2; d_call: NA; clone_size: NA; j_call: TRBJ1-5; cdr3_nt: TGTGCCAGCAGTGAGTGGGCAGATCAGCCCCAGCATTTT; cdr3_aa: CASSEWADQPQHF
v_call: TRBV21-1; d_call: NA; clone_size: NA; j_call: TRBJ1-2; cdr3_nt: TGTGCCAGCAGCATCGGGACAGGGAGCTATGGCTACACCTTC; cdr3_aa: CASSIGTGSYGYTF
v_call: TRBV6-5; d_call: NA; clone_size: NA; j_call: TRBJ2-7; cdr3_nt: TGTGCCAGCAGTTTACAGGGAGGGGGCTACGAGCAGTACTTC; cdr3_aa: CASSLQGGGYEQYF
v_call: TRBV19; d_call: NA; clone_size: NA; j_call: TRBJ1-5; cdr3_nt: TGTGCCAGTACCCCGGGTGAGGGTAGCAATCAGCCCCAGCATTTT; cdr3_aa: CASTPGEGSNQPQHF
v_call: TRBV15; d_call: TRBD2; clone_size: NA; j_call: TRBJ2-3; cdr3_nt: TGTGCCACCAGCAGAGATTCGGCGGGGGCAGATACGCAGTATTTT; cdr3_aa: CATSRDSAGADTQYF
v_call: TRBV15; d_call: NA; clone_size: NA; j_call: TRBJ2-7; cdr3_nt: TGTGCCACCAGCAGAGCAACGGGCTACGAGCAGTACTTC; cdr3_aa: CATSRATGYEQYF
v_call: TRBV6-1; d_call: NA; clone_size: NA; j_call: TRBJ2-4; cdr3_nt: TGTGCCAGCAGTGAACCCCAGGGGCCCGGATTGAACATTCAGTACTTC; cdr3_aa: CASSEPQGPGLNIQYF
v_call: TRBV18; d_call: NA; clone_size: NA; j_call: TRBJ2-5; cdr3_nt: TGTGCCAGCTCACCGGTAGGAGAGACCCAGTACTTC; cdr3_aa: CASSPVGETQYF
v_call: TRBV19; d_call: NA; clone_size: NA; j_call: TRBJ1-2; cdr3_nt: TGTGCCAGTAGAAGTATTGGAGGCCACTATGGCTACACCTTC; cdr3_aa: CASRSIGGHYGYTF
v_call: TRBV5-1; d_call: NA; clone_size: NA; j_call: TRBJ2-1; cdr3_nt: TGCGCCAGCAGCTTGACCCCTAGTAACGAGCAGTTCTTC; cdr3_aa: CASSLTPSNEQFF
v_call: TRBV10-2; d_call: NA; clone_size: NA; j_call: TRBJ2-1; cdr3_nt: TGCGCCAGCAAGGGGCAGGCCTACAATGAGCAGTTCTTC; cdr3_aa: CASKGQAYNEQFF
v_call: TRBV7-9; d_call: NA; clone_size: once; j_call: TRBJ2-1; cdr3_nt: TGTGCCAACAGCCCTAACAATGAGCAGTTCTTC; cdr3_aa: CANSPNNEQFF
v_call: TRBV2; d_call: TRBD1; clone_size: NA; j_call: TRBJ2-7; cdr3_nt: TGTGCCAGCAGGCCGACAGGGCAGAGCTACGAGCAGTACTTC; cdr3_aa: CASRPTGQSYEQYF
v_call: TRBV2; d_call: NA; clone_size: NA; j_call: TRBJ1-4; cdr3_nt: TGTGCCAGCAGTGAGGACCCGTCCGGGTCGACTAATGAAAAACTGTTTTTT; cdr3_aa: CASSEDPSGSTNEKLFF
v_call: TRBV28; d_call: TRBD2; clone_size: once; j_call: TRBJ2-7; cdr3_nt: TGTGCCAGCAGTTTACTGCCTGTAGCGGGACCAGGATCCTACGAGCAGTACTTC; cdr3_aa: CASSLLPVAGPGSYEQYF
v_call: TRBV7-8; d_call: NA; clone_size: NA; j_call: TRBJ1-2; cdr3_nt: TGTGCCAGCAGCTCGACGTGGTATGGCTACACCTTC; cdr3_aa: CASSSTWYGYTF
v_call: TRBV6-4; d_call: TRBD2; clone_size: NA; j_call: TRBJ2-3; cdr3_nt: TGTGCCAGCAGAGCAAGCGGGACTAGCGGCACAGATACGCAGTATTTT; cdr3_aa: CASRASGTSGTDTQYF
v_call: TRBV4-2; d_call: TRBD2; clone_size: NA; j_call: TRBJ2-5; cdr3_nt: TGTGCCAGCAGCCCTTCCGGGACTAGGGGAGAGACCCAGTACTTC; cdr3_aa: CASSPSGTRGETQYF
v_call: TRBV5-4; d_call: NA; clone_size: NA; j_call: TRBJ1-2; cdr3_nt: TGTGCCAGCAGCCTGGGTCTACAGGGACCCCATGGCTACACCTTC; cdr3_aa: CASSLGLQGPHGYTF
v_call: TRBV6-1; d_call: NA; clone_size: NA; j_call: TRBJ2-7; cdr3_nt: TGTGCCAGCCAGCTCTACGAGCAGTACTTC; cdr3_aa: CASQLYEQYF
v_call: TRBV5-1; d_call: TRBD2; clone_size: NA; j_call: TRBJ2-7; cdr3_nt: TGCGCCAGCAGCTTGAGCGGGACTGTCTACGAGCAGTACTTC; cdr3_aa: CASSLSGTVYEQYF
v_call: TRBV4-1; d_call: NA; clone_size: NA; j_call: TRBJ2-3; cdr3_nt: TGCGCCAGCAGCCAAGACCCTAGGGGTGGGGCAGATACGCAGTATTTT; cdr3_aa: CASSQDPRGGADTQYF
v_call: TRBV29-1; d_call: TRBD2; clone_size: NA; j_call: TRBJ2-3; cdr3_nt: TGCAGCGTAAGCGGGACTATCACAGATACGCAGTATTTT; cdr3_aa: CSVSGTITDTQYF
v_call: TRBV9; d_call: TRBD1; clone_size: NA; j_call: TRBJ1-3; cdr3_nt: TGTGCCAGCAGCACTGGGGGGACAGCTGGAAACACCATATATTTT; cdr3_aa: CASSTGGTAGNTIYF
v_call: TRBV6-1; d_call: NA; clone_size: NA; j_call: TRBJ2-1; cdr3_nt: TGTGCCAGCAGTGAAGCGGGGCAGGGAAAAGTAGGGCAGTTCTTC; cdr3_aa: CASSEAGQGKVGQFF
v_call: TRBV28; d_call: NA; clone_size: NA; j_call: TRBJ1-5; cdr3_nt: TGTGCCAGCGTGTTTATACCCGGCAATCAGCCCCAGCATTTT; cdr3_aa: CASVFIPGNQPQHF